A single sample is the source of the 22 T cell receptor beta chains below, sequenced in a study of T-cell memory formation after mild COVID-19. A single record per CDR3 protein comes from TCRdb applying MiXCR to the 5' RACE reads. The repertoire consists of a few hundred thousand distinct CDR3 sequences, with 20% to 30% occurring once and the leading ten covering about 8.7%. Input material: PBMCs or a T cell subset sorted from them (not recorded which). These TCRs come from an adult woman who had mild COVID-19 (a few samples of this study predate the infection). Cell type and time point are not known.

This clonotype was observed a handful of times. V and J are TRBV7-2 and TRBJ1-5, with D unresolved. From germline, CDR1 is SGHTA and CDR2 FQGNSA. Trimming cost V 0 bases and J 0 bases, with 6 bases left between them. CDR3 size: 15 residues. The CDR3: CASSLAQDSNQPQHF. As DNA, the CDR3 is TGTGCCAGCAGCTTAGCGCAGGATAGCAATCAGCCCCAGCATTTT.

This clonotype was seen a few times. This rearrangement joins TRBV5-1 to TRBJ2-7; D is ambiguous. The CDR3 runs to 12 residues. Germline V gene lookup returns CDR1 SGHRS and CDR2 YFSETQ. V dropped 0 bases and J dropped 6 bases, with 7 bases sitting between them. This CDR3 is CASSLGVSEQYF. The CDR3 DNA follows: TGCGCCAGCAGCTTGGGGGTGAGCGAGCAGTACTTC.

The CDR3 sequence: CSVLLAGGADTQYF. Written as DNA, the CDR3 is TGCAGCGTCTTACTAGCGGGAGGTGCAGATACGCAGTATTTT. The V and J genes are TRBV29-1 and TRBJ2-3, with 12 bases fitting TRBD2. With V trimmed by 6 bases and J by 4 bases, 5 bases remained unmatched. This CDR3 has 14 residues. Looked up from germline, CDR1 is SQVTM and CDR2 is ANQGSEA.

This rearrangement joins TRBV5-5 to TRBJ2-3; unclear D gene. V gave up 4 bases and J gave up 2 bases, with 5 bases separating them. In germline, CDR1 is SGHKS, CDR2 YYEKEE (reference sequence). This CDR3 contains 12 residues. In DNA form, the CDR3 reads TGTGCCAGCAGCCGCGTCACAGATACGCAGTATTTT. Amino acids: CASSRVTDTQYF.

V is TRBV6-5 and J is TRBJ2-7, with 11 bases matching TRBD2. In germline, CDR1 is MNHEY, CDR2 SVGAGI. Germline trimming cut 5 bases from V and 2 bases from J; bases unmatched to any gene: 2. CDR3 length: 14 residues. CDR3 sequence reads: CASSQGLAAYEQYF. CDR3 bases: TGTGCCAGCAGTCAGGGACTAGCGGCCTACGAGCAGTACTTC.

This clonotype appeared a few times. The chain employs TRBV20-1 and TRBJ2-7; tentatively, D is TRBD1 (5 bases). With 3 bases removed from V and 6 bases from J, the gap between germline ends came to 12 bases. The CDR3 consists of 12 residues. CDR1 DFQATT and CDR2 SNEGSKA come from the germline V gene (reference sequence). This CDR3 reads CSASQGLREQYF. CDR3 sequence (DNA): TGCAGTGCTAGTCAGGGATTACGCGAGCAGTACTTC.

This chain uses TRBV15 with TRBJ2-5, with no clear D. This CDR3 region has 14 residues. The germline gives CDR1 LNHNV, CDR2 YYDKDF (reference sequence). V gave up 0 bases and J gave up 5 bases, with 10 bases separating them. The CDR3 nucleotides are TGTGCCACCAGCAGAGATCTGGGTCAGGAGACCCAGTACTTC. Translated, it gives CATSRDLGQETQYF. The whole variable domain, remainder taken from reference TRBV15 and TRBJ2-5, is DAMVIQNPRYQVTQFGKPVTLSCSQTLNHNVMYWYQQKSSQAPKLLFHYYDKDFNNEADTPDNFQSRRPNTSFCFLDIRSPGLGDTAMYLCATSRDLGQETQYFGPGTRLLVL.

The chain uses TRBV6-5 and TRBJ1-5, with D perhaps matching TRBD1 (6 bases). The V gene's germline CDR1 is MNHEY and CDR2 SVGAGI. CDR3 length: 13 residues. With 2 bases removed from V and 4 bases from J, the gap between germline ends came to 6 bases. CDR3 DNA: TGTGCCAGCAGTTACACAGGGAATCAGCCCCAGCATTTT. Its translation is CASSYTGNQPQHF.

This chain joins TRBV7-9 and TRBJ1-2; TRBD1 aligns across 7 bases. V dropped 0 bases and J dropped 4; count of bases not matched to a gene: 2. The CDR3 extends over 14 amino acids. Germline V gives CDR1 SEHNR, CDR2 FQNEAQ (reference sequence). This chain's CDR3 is CASSLAWDSYGYTF. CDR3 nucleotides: TGTGCCAGCAGCTTAGCATGGGACAGCTATGGCTACACCTTC.

The CDR3 here is CASSPRTGHTGELFF. The CDR3 nucleotides are TGCGCCAGCAGCCCTCGGACAGGGCACACCGGGGAGCTGTTTTTT. The chain uses TRBV5-1 and TRBJ2-2; 8 bases are a match to TRBD1. The CDR3 runs to 15 residues. The germline V gene has CDR1 SGHRS and CDR2 YFSETQ. With 4 bases clipped from V and 3 bases from J, the junction kept 5 bases outside the gene matches.

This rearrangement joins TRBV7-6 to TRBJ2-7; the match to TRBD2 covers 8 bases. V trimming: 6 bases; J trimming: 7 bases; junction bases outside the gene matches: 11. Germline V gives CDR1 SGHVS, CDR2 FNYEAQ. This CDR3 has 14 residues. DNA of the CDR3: TGTGCCAGCAGTAGAACGGGAGGGCCCTGGGAGCAGTACTTC. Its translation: CASSRTGGPWEQYF.

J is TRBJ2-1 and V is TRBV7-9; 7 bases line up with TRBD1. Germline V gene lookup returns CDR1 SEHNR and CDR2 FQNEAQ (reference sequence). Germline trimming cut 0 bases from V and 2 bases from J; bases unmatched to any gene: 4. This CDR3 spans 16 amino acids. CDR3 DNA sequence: TGTGCCAGCAGCTTAGCCCGACAGGGAACCTACAATGAGCAGTTCTTC. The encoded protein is CASSLARQGTYNEQFF.

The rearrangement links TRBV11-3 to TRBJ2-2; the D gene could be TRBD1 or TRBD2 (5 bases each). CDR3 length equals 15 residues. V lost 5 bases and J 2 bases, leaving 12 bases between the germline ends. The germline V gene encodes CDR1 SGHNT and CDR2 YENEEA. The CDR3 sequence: CASSPRDGNTGELFF. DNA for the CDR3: TGTGCCAGCAGCCCCCGGGACGGAAACACCGGGGAGCTGTTTTTT.

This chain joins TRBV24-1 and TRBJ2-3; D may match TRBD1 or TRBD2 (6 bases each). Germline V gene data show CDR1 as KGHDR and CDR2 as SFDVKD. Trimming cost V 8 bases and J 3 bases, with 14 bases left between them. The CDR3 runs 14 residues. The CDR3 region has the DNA TGTGCCACCACCGGGGGCGCGAGGACAGATACGCAGTATTTT. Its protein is CATTGGARTDTQYF.

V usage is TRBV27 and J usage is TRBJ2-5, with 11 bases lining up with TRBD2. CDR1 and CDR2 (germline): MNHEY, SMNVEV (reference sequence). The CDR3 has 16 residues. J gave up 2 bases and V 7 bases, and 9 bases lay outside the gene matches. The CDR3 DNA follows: TGTGCCAGCAAAACTAGCGGGAGTCGACGGCAAGAGACCCAGTACTTC. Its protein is CASKTSGSRRQETQYF.

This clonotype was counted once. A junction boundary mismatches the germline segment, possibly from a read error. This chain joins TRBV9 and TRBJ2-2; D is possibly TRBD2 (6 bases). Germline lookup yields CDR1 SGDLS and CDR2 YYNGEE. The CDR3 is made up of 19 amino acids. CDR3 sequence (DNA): TGTGCCAGCAGCGTTAAAGGAAGGGTGGGAGGAGCGAACACAGGGGAGCTGTTTTTT. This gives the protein CASSVKGRVGGANTGELFF.

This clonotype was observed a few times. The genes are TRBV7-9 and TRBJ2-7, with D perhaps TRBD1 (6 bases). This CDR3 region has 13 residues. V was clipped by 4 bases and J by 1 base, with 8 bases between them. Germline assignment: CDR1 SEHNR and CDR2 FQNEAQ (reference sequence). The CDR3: CASSYGQSYEQYF. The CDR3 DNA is TGTGCCAGCAGCTACGGACAGTCCTACGAGCAGTACTTC.

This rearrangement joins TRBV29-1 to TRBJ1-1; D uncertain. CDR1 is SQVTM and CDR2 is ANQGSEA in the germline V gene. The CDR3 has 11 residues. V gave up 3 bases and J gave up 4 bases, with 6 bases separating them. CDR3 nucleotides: TGCAGCGTTGACCCCACCACTGAAGCTTTCTTT. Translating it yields CSVDPTTEAFF.

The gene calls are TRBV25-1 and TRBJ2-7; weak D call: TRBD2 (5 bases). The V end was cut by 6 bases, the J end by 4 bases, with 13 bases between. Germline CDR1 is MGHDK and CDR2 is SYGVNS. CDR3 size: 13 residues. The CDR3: CASSLRSGYEQYF. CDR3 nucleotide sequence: TGTGCCAGCAGCCTTCGTTCGGGGTACGAGCAGTACTTC.

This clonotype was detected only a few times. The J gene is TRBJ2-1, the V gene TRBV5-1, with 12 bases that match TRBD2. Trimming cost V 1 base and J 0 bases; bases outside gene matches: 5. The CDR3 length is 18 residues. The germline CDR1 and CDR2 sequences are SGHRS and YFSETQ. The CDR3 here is CASSLWRTSGTSYNEQFF. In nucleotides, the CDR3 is TGCGCCAGCAGCTTGTGGCGGACTAGCGGGACCTCCTACAATGAGCAGTTCTTC.

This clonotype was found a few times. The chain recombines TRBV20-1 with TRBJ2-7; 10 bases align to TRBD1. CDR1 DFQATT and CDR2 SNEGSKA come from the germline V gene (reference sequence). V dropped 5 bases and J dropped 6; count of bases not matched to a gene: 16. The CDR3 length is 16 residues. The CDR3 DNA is TGCAGTGCTGGGCTACTAACCGGGACAGGGGTAATCGAGCAGTACTTC. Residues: CSAGLLTGTGVIEQYF.

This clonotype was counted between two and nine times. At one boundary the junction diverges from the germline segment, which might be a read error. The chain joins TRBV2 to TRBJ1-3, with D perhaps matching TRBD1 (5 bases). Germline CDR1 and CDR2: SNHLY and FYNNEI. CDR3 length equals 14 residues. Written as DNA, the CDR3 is TGTGCCAGCAGTCCCGAGACAGTTGGAAACTCCATATATTTT. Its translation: CASSPETVGNSIYF.